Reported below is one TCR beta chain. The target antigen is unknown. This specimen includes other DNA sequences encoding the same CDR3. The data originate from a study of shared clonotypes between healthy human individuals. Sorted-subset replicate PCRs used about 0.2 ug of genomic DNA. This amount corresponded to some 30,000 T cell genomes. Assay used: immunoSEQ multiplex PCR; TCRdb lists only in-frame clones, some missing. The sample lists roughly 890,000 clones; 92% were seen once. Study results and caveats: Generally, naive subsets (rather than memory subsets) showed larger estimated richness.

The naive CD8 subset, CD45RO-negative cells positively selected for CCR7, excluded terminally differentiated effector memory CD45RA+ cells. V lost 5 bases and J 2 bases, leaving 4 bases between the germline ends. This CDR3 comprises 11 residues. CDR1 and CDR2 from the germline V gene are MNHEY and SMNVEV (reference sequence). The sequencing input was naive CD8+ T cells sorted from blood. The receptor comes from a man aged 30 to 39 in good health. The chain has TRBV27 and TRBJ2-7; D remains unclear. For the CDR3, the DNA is TGTGCCAGCAGTACCGCCTACGAGCAGTACTTC. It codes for CASSTAYEQYF.